Included here is one TCR beta chain sequence, with context. Its specific antigen is unknown. No base qualities exist here, and no much larger clone lies one base off it. The immunoSEQ Assay, a bias-controlled multiplex PCR, was used to amplify TCRbeta CDR3 regions from genomic DNA. The original methods were these. Nucleated cell counts per sample were estimated from amplification of reference gene primers within the assay. To quantify the absolute abundance of each unique TCRbeta CDR3 rearrangement, sequence reads were collapsed and filtered. For each sample, productive Simpson clonality was calculated by taking the square root of Simpson's diversity index across productive rearrangements. TCRdb re-hosts the immuneACCESS table, in-frame sequences only. Its copies lack some clones; in the studies checked, an unresolved V gene accounts for under half of them, and the cause for the rest is not known. The DNA was the basis for D and trimming; V, J and clone size are from that table. The sample profile shows some 41,000 clones; over 80% of them were found once. The ten largest clones represent roughly 14% of the sample.

This entry belongs to a study of blood T cell repertoires in COVID-19 (TCRdb year 2020). A note on the overall study: Samples from collaborators originated in the United States, Italy and Spain and spanned both the acute and convalescent phases of COVID-19. The repertoires were made available in a free public database intended to serve as a resource for research on the immune response to SARS-CoV-2. The samples were drawn from two sources: the first 160 participants of the ongoing ImmuneRACE study, and over 950 subjects contributed by 6 global collaborators. Deeply sampled blood TCRbeta repertoires from subjects exposed to, actively infected with, or recovered from COVID-19 were included in the dataset. The prospective study material was composed of cDNA or gDNA derived from T cells, B-cell-depleted T cells, or PBMCs. HLA class I and class II types, where available, came from metadata supplied by the sample provider rather than from assay-based typing. Nearly every sample came with metadata listing a de-identified subject ID, COVID-19 status, age in years and sex. Broader findings and caveats from the paper: The quantity of clinical and demographic metadata differed by source and by participant and was supplied without curation.

CDR3 length: 14 amino acids, cysteine to phenylalanine. Of the read, only the CDR3 DNA is kept; its 42 bases are in frame from base 1. The germline V gene encodes CDR1 KGHSH and CDR2 LQKENI. Relative to germline, V is missing 6 bases and J is missing 3 bases, with 2 bases of the junction outside any gene match. Each collaborating institution followed its own protocols to collect whole blood in K2EDTA tubes. For TCRbeta analysis, collaborators shipped samples in one of three forms: frozen whole blood, isolated PBMCs, or DNA extracted from either of those sample types. This TCR was recovered from a woman under 40 in a cohort sampled during active COVID-19. Source material: peripheral blood. This receptor chain uses TRBV18 and TRBJ1-2; 12 central nucleotides agree with TRBD1. In nucleotide form, the sequence is TGTGCCAGCTCGCGGGACAGGGGGCACTATGGCTACACCTTC. It translates as CASSRDRGHYGYTF.